One and the same sample provided the 9 T cell receptor beta chains below, sequenced in a study of control samples from healthy donors and cancer patients. Clones were read by immunoSEQ multiplex PCR, and TCRdb kept only the in-frame ones, dropping some. The repertoire consists of roughly 140,000 clones, with about 93% occurring once and the leading ten covering around 2.2%. The sample consisted of blood. The receptor source for this set is a man in his forties or fifties in good health.

The V and J genes are TRBV5-4 and TRBJ2-1, with TRBD2 as a possible D gene (5 bases). Germline loops: CDR1 SGHNT, CDR2 YYREEE (reference sequence). Trimming pared 3 bases from V and 0 bases from J, leaving 13 bases between. The CDR3 length is 16 residues. CDR3 sequence: CASSSEAPSSYNEQFF. The CDR3 DNA is TGTGCCAGCAGCTCGGAGGCCCCAAGCTCCTACAATGAGCAGTTCTTC.

The chain employs TRBV18 and TRBJ1-1; 8 positions match TRBD1. With V trimmed by 3 bases and J by 5 bases, 2 bases remained unmatched. Germline CDR1 is KGHSH and CDR2 is LQKENI. The CDR3 runs to 13 residues. CDR3 in DNA: TGTGCCAGCTCACCGGACAGGGAAACTGAAGCTTTCTTT. It yields the protein CASSPDRETEAFF. Looking up the rest from reference TRBV18 and TRBJ1-1 gives the full variable domain: NAGVMQNPRHLVRRRGQEARLRCSPMKGHSHVYWYRQLPEEGLKFMVYLQKENIIDESGMPKERFSAEFPKEGPSILRIQQVVRGDSAAYFCASSPDRETEAFFGQGTRLTVV.

J is TRBJ2-2 and V is TRBV5-4; a possible D gene is TRBD2 (5 bases). Per germline, CDR1 SGHNT and CDR2 YYREEE (reference sequence). This CDR3 has 16 residues. Between the trimmed V and J ends, which lost 2 bases and 4 bases, there was a span of 15 bases. CDR3 sequence: CASSLRGRGITGELFF. The CDR3 DNA reads TGTGCCAGCAGCTTACGTGGGAGAGGTATCACCGGGGAGCTGTTTTTT.

This chain uses TRBV28 with TRBJ1-2, with D perhaps matching TRBD1 (6 bases). V was trimmed by 3 bases and J by 4 bases, leaving 12 bases between them. Looked up from germline, CDR1 is MDHEN and CDR2 is SYDVKM. The CDR3 covers 14 residues. This CDR3 reads CASSFPDRSYGYTF. In DNA, the CDR3 is TGTGCCAGCAGTTTTCCAGACAGGAGCTATGGCTACACCTTC.

The chain has TRBV7-9 and TRBJ1-5; the match to TRBD1 covers 11 bases. The V and J ends lost 5 bases and 7 bases, in that order; junction bases with no gene match: 7. This CDR3 is built from 15 residues. Germline CDR1 and CDR2: SEHNR and FQNEAQ (reference sequence). The CDR3 protein is CASSAGQGAGQPQHF. The CDR3 nucleotides read TGTGCCAGCAGCGCCGGACAGGGGGCGGGGCAGCCCCAGCATTTT.

The rearrangement links TRBV18 to TRBJ2-1; a weak D match, TRBD1 (6 bases). CDR3 length: 16 residues. The V gene lost 3 bases and the J gene lost 0 bases, with 12 bases spanning the gap. The germline CDR1 and CDR2 sequences are KGHSH and LQKENI. The CDR3 is CASSPPGQSSYNEQFF. In nucleotides, the CDR3 is TGTGCCAGCTCACCCCCGGGACAAAGCTCCTACAATGAGCAGTTCTTC.

This clone was detected only a few times. The J gene is TRBJ1-6, the V gene TRBV12-3 or TRBV12-4; no firm D call. The CDR3 runs to 12 residues. Between the trimmed V and J ends, which lost 6 bases and 10 bases, there was a span of 10 bases. The CDR3 region has the DNA TGTGCCAGCAGCCCGGACTCCTCACCCCTCCACTTT. It specifies CASSPDSSPLHF.

The chain couples TRBV19 to TRBJ1-1; weak D call: TRBD1 (5 bases). The CDR3 contains 16 residues. Germline V lookup: CDR1 LNHDA, CDR2 SQIVND (reference sequence). Trimming shortened V by 1 base and J by 3 bases, and 15 bases separated the two germline ends. CDR3: CASSIGGGGRDTEAFF. CDR3 DNA: TGTGCCAGTAGTATAGGCGGTGGAGGCAGGGACACTGAAGCTTTCTTT.

V is TRBV2 and J is TRBJ1-1; 11 bases agree with TRBD1. Germline assignment: CDR1 SNHLY and CDR2 FYNNEI. V lost 7 bases to trimming and J lost 4 bases; unmatched junction nucleotides: 2. CDR3 length equals 13 residues. The CDR3 loop is CASTGTGGTEAFF. As DNA, the CDR3 is TGTGCCAGCACCGGGACAGGGGGCACTGAAGCTTTCTTT.